This T cell receptor (beta chain) emerged from a study of memory CD4+ T cells and cytomegalovirus serostatus. CDR1 is GTSNPN, CDR2 SVGIG, per germline (reference sequence). V was shortened by 0 bases and J by 4 bases, with 16 bases between the two germline ends. The CDR3 contains 16 residues. In the original workflow: After removing out-of-frame reads, 2,204,828 distinct TCRbeta sequences remained. TCRdb keeps only in-frame clones here, not all; method: immunoSEQ multiplex PCR. That table furnishes V, J and clone size, whereas the DNA furnished D and trimming. The sample has approximately 23,000 clones; roughly 80% are singletons. The sort gate was single viable CD3+CD4+CD8-CD45RO+ cells for memory CD4+ T cells.

This TCR was sampled from an adult in good health and CMV-seronegative. The chain has TRBV30 and TRBJ1-5, with D uncertain. Input material: memory CD4+ T cells from blood. This CDR3 reads CAWSVLGGLQNQPQHF. CDR3 bases: TGTGCCTGGAGTGTACTTGGAGGGTTGCAGAATCAGCCCCAGCATTTT.